This T cell receptor beta chain emerged from a study of type 1 and type 2 diabetes patients. Study-wide points: Type 2 diabetes and control V and J usage correlated highly, 0.8 to 0.97. With limited T2D and control samples, some T1D-only expanded clones may not be T1D-specific.

In the case of this clonotype: Its matching antigen is unknown.

Amplification started from genomic DNA. Amplification of the beta chain CDR3 used 30 forward and 13 reverse multiplex primers. MiXCR was run by TCRdb on the multiplex PCR reads, yielding one entry per CDR3 protein. The sample lists 250,000 to 300,000 distinct CDR3 sequences; around 47% were seen once. Trimming took 5 bases from V and 6 from J; bases not matched to a gene: 4. Per the germline V gene, CDR1 is GTSNPN and CDR2 is SVGIG (reference sequence). This CDR3 comprises 13 residues. The chain links TRBV30 to TRBJ1-4, with TRBD1 matching over 9 bases. The sequence was obtained from a man in his late teens or twenties with type 2 diabetes. Sequencing input: peripheral blood mononuclear cells (PBMCs). The CDR3 here is CAWDRGSDEKLFF. CDR3 DNA: TGTGCCTGGGACAGGGGGAGTGATGAAAAACTGTTTTTT.